The following is a T cell receptor beta chain sequence with its context. Using immunoSEQ multiplex PCR, the repertoire was profiled, and TCRdb retains in-frame clones only, with some absent. The sample yields 100,000 to 150,000 clones, 70% to 90% seen once. This record comes from a study of blood T cell repertoires in COVID-19. The CDR3 has 15 residues. The germline V gene has CDR1 SGHRS and CDR2 YFSETQ. J lost 7 bases, V lost 4 bases, and 8 bases had no gene match. Sequenced sample: peripheral blood. The chain has TRBV5-1 and TRBJ1-4, with TRBD1 matching over 9 bases. This receptor was obtained from a woman aged 55-69 years with acute or convalescent COVID-19. The CDR3 bases are TGCGCCAGCAGCGGGGCCGGGACAGGGCGTGAAAAACTGTTTTTT. Protein sequence: CASSGAGTGREKLFF.